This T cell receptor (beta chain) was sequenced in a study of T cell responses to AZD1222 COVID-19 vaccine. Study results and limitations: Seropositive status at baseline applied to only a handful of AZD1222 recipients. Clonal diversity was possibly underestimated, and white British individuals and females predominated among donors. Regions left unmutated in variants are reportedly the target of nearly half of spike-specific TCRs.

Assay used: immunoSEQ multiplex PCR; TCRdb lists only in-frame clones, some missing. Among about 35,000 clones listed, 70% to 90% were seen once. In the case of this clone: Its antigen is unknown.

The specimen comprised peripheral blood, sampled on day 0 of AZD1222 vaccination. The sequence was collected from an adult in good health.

The chain's CDR3 is CSVGGLPFYEQYF. The CDR3 bases are TGCAGCGTTGGGGGACTCCCATTCTACGAGCAGTACTTC. The chain uses TRBV29-1 and TRBJ2-7; D may be TRBD2 (6 bases). The V and J ends lost 4 bases and 3 bases respectively, with 13 bases between them. The CDR3 has 13 amino acids. Germline values: CDR1 SQVTM, CDR2 ANQGSEA.